This TCR beta chain was sequenced for a study of blood T cell repertoires in COVID-19 (dated by TCRdb to about 2020). For the wider study: The collaborator samples originated in the United States, Italy and Spain and spanned the acute and convalescent phases of COVID-19. The prospective study material was composed of cDNA or gDNA derived from T cells, B-cell-depleted T cells, or PBMCs. Deeply sampled blood TCRbeta repertoires from subjects exposed to, actively infected with, or recovered from COVID-19 were included in the dataset. The repertoires were made available in a free public database intended to serve as a resource for research on the immune response to SARS-CoV-2. The samples were drawn from the first 160 participants of the ongoing ImmuneRACE study and from 1,254 subjects provided by 6 global collaborators. Sample metadata almost always included a de-identified subject ID, COVID-19 status, age in years and sex. Where available, HLA class I and class II types were obtained from metadata supplied by the sample provider rather than from assay-based typing. The study at large found these results: Clinical and demographic metadata were provided uncurated, with the amount varying by source and participant.

The germline V gene supplies CDR1 SGDLS and CDR2 YYNGEE. CDR3 length: 14 amino acids, cysteine to phenylalanine. This entry keeps only the CDR3 DNA: 42 bases, framed from base 1. The junction shows trimming of 4 bases on V and 3 bases on J, plus 13 bases between the germline ends. Notes on this clone: What this receptor recognizes is not known. Within one base of it there is no much larger clone, and no base qualities were kept.

Samples from volunteer blood donors who had recovered from COVID-19 were contributed by a second Seattle source. The collaborating institutions used their own protocols to collect whole blood in K2EDTA tubes. For TCRbeta analysis, collaborators shipped samples as frozen whole blood, isolated PBMCs, or DNA extracted from either of those sample types. TCRbeta CDR3 regions were amplified from genomic DNA using the immunoSEQ Assay, a bias-controlled multiplex PCR. The paper's processing steps were these. The number of nucleated cells in each sample was estimated from the amplification of reference gene primers within the assay. To quantify the absolute abundance of each unique TCRbeta CDR3 rearrangement, sequence reads were collapsed and filtered. For each sample, productive Simpson clonality was calculated as the square root of Simpson's diversity index across productive rearrangements. The immuneACCESS repertoire file appears here via TCRdb, limited to in-frame rearrangements. These files lack a portion of the clones; in checked studies, under half of the deficit traces to unresolved V genes, and the cause of the others is not known. That table gives V, J and clone size, and the DNA gave D and trimming. For this sample there are roughly 250,000 clones; roughly 89% appear just once. The ten largest clones capture 1.5% to 1.9% of the sample.

This TCR came from a woman between 35 and 50 years old who had recovered from COVID-19. The chain joins TRBV9 to TRBJ2-5; tentative D gene TRBD1, with 5 bases matching. Material for sequencing was peripheral blood. The bases read TGTGCCAGCAGCCCGCAGGGCCCCAAAGAGACCCAGTACTTC. Its translation reads: CASSPQGPKETQYF. With all but the CDR3 taken from the reference TRBV9 and TRBJ2-5 genes, the full variable domain is: DSGVTQTPKHLITATGQRVTLRCSPRSGDLSVYWYQQSLDQGLQFLIQYYNGEERAKGNILERFSAQQFPDLHSELNLSSLELGDSALYFCASSPQGPKETQYFGPGTRLLVL.